The 9 T cell receptor beta chains below all came from one sample that was sequenced in a study of post-analysis software for immune sequencing data. Broader study findings: TRBV segments more frequent in patients than in controls numbered a few and included TRBV5-6, TRBV5-1 and TRBV20-1.

TCR beta cDNA libraries had unique molecular identifiers. From the PCR reads, TCRdb called clonotypes with MiXCR, one entry per CDR3 protein. The sample holds around 200,000 distinct CDR3 sequences, about 30% seen once. Antigens of these TCRs are unknown. Source material: blood. The receptors stem from a girl between 2 and 17 years old with multiple sclerosis.

The count of this clonotype is one. One junction end does not reproduce the germline sequence, and a read error may be involved. The chain joins TRBV2 to TRBJ2-1, with 8 positions matching TRBD1. Per the germline V gene, CDR1 is SNHLY and CDR2 is FYNNEI. This CDR3 contains 17 residues. This CDR3 reads CASSEMQGAKTSVEQCF. The DNA of the CDR3 is TGTGCCAGCAGTGAGATGCAGGGGGCGAAAACCTCCGTTGAGCAGTGCTTC.

In this sample, this clonotype turned up a few times. The chain combines TRBV7-9 with TRBJ1-1, with D maybe TRBD1 (5 bases). Between the trimmed V and J ends, which lost 2 bases and 0 bases, there was a span of 16 bases. Germline CDR1 and CDR2: SEHNR and FQNEAQ (reference sequence). This CDR3 is 17 amino acids long. The CDR3: CASSLFGTTLLNTEAFF. The CDR3 DNA reads TGTGCCAGCAGCTTATTTGGGACCACCTTGCTGAACACTGAAGCTTTCTTT. The whole variable domain, filled in from reference TRBV7-9 and TRBJ1-1, reads DTGVSQNPRHKITKRGQNVTFRCDPISEHNRLYWYRQTLGQGPEFLTYFQNEAQLEKSRLLSDRFSAERPKGSFSTLEIQRTEQGDSAMYLCASSLFGTTLLNTEAFFGQGTRLTVV.

This clonotype was seen more than once but under ten times. This chain uses TRBV18 with TRBJ2-5; maybe TRBD2 (5 bases). Trimming stripped 1 base from V and 5 bases from J, with 23 bases between. Germline loops: CDR1 KGHSH, CDR2 LQKENI. This CDR3 has 18 residues. The CDR3 region is CASSPLLRDPRRRETQYF. The CDR3 DNA is TGTGCCAGCTCACCACTACTCCGAGACCCCAGAAGGAGGGAGACCCAGTACTTC.

This chain connects TRBV20-1 to TRBJ2-1; tentatively, D is TRBD1 or TRBD2 (5 bases each). Trimming pared 4 bases from V and 3 bases from J, leaving 13 bases between. Germline V lookup: CDR1 DFQATT, CDR2 SNEGSKA (reference sequence). This CDR3 has 14 amino acids. The CDR3 sequence is CSATVRGDYNEQFF. DNA for the CDR3: TGCAGTGCTACCGTCCGGGGCGACTACAATGAGCAGTTCTTC.

This clonotype was seen ten or more times. The chain carries TRBV7-2 and TRBJ2-7, with TRBD2 matching over 10 bases. V was pared by 5 bases and J by 3 bases, with 7 bases of the junction left unmatched. The CDR3 covers 15 residues. Germline lookup yields CDR1 SGHTA and CDR2 FQGNSA. The CDR3 coding sequence is TGTGCCAGCAGCCTAAGGACTAGCGGCCACTACGAGCAGTACTTC. Translated, it gives CASSLRTSGHYEQYF.

A word on this clonotype: A clone one base away is much larger, so this may be a read error. The rearrangement joins TRBV15 to TRBJ2-7; 7 nucleotides match TRBD1. This CDR3 comprises 14 residues. The J segment lost 7 bases and the V segment lost 0 bases, leaving 6 bases of the junction unmatched. CDR1 LNHNV and CDR2 YYDKDF come from the germline V gene (reference sequence). This CDR3 reads CATSREQGQGEQYF. DNA for the CDR3: TGTGCCACCAGCAGAGAACAGGGGCAGGGTGAGCAGTACTTC.

This clonotype appeared a few times. The chain employs TRBV2 and TRBJ2-3, with 7 bases that match TRBD1. The V gene's germline CDR1 is SNHLY and CDR2 FYNNEI. The CDR3 totals 15 residues. V shed 7 bases and J 2 bases; nucleotides not matched to a gene: 9. CDR3 residues: CASMVTGVNTDTQYF. CDR3 sequence (DNA): TGTGCCAGCATGGTAACAGGGGTTAACACAGATACGCAGTATTTT.

This clonotype was counted many times. The CDR3 DNA reads as TGCAGCGTTGCTGATTACCTCGGCTACGAGCAGTACTTC. This codes for CSVADYLGYEQYF. The chain recombines TRBV29-1 with TRBJ2-7; D ambiguous. CDR3 size: 13 residues. Germline V gene lookup returns CDR1 SQVTM and CDR2 ANQGSEA. V lost 4 bases and J 3 bases, leaving 13 bases between the germline ends.

This sequence joins TRBV27 and TRBJ1-5; maybe TRBD1 (6 bases). The germline V gene encodes CDR1 MNHEY and CDR2 SMNVEV (reference sequence). This CDR3 has 14 amino acids. V lost 4 bases to trimming and J lost 4 bases, with 11 bases between them. CDR3 region: CASSSVQGNQPQHF. The DNA for the CDR3 is TGTGCCAGCAGTTCCGTGCAGGGGAATCAGCCCCAGCATTTT.